This T cell receptor (beta chain) was captured in a study of blood T cell repertoires in COVID-19. Study-level information: Samples came from the United States, Italy and Spain, spanning acute and convalescent COVID-19. PBMCs, B-cell-depleted T cells, or T cells provided the cDNA or gDNA that made up the material.

Patients in Seattle were enrolled during active infection, then followed longitudinally. Germline V gene data show CDR1 as MNHEY and CDR2 as SVGEGT. The CDR3 has 14 residues. Trimming removed 4 bases from V and 4 bases from J; junction bases left unmatched: 7. In the authors' methods: Reference gene primer amplification gave estimated nucleated cell counts. The method was immunoSEQ multiplex PCR; TCRdb's version includes in-frame clones alone and lacks a portion of them. Clone size and the V and J calls come from that table; the DNA yielded D and trimming. Of under 200,000 clones listed, about 87% were seen once; the top ten hold roughly 0.58%.

This TCR was recovered from a man in his 60s with COVID-19, enrolled during active disease. The sequenced sample was peripheral blood. The chain joins TRBV6-2 or TRBV6-3 to TRBJ2-7; 7 bases line up with TRBD1. The chain's CDR3 is CASSSNTDRYEQYF. The CDR3 DNA reads TGTGCCAGCAGTTCGAACACGGACAGGTACGAGCAGTACTTC.